This TCR beta chain derives from a study of identical twins. A universal primer site was added by template switching, and unique molecular identifiers were carried by the cDNA. MiXCR, applied by TCRdb to the 5' RACE reads, yields one record per CDR3 protein. The sample contains about 530,000 distinct CDR3 sequences, roughly 15% of which appear only once. Donors were all healthy Caucasians. This clonotype was observed at least ten times. Trimming took 6 bases from V and 5 from J; bases not matched to a gene: 5. The CDR3 totals 14 residues. These records were also assigned to another study, of yellow fever vaccine responses in identical twins.

The chain recombines TRBV12-3 or TRBV12-4 with TRBJ1-5; 9 nucleotides match TRBD1. What was sequenced was CD4+ T cells sorted from blood. This clonotype was obtained from a woman between 18 and 29 years old in good health. The CDR3 is CASSPGTGYQPQHF. The CDR3 DNA is TGTGCCAGCAGCCCCGGGACAGGGTATCAGCCCCAGCATTTT.